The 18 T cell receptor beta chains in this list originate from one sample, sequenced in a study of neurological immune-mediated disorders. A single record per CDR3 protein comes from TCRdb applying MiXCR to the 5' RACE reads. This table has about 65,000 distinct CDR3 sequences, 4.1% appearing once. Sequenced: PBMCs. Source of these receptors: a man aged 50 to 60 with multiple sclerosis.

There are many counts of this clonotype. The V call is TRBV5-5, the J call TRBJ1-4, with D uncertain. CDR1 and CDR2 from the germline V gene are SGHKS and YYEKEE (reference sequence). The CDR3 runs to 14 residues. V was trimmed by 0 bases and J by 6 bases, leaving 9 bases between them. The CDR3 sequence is CASSLVGTDEKLFF. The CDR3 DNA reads TGTGCCAGCAGCTTGGTGGGCACCGATGAAAAACTGTTTTTT. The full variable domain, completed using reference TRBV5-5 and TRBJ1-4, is DAGVTQSPTHLIKTRGQQVTLRCSPISGHKSVSWYQQVLGQGPQFIFQYYEKEERGRGNFPDRFSARQFPNYSSELNVNALLLGDSALYLCASSLVGTDEKLFFGSGTQLSVL.

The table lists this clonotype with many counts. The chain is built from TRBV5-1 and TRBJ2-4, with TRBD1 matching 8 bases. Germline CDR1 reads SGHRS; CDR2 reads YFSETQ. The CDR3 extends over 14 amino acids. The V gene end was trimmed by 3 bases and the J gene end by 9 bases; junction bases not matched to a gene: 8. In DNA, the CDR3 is TGCGCCAGCAGCTCGGAGACAGGGGCGGTCATTCAGTACTTC. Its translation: CASSSETGAVIQYF.

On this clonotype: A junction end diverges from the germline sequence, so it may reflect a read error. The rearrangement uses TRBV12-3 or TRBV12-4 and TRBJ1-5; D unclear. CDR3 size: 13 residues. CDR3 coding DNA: TGTGCCAGCAGTATCCAGGCCAATCAGCCCCAGAATTTT. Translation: CASSIQANQPQNF.

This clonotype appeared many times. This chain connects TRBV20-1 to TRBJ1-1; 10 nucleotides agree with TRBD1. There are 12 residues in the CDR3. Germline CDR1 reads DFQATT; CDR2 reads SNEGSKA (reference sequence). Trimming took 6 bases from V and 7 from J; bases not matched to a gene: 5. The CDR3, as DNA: TGCAGTGCAGGGGGACAGGGGTTTGAAGCTTTCTTT. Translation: CSAGGQGFEAFF.

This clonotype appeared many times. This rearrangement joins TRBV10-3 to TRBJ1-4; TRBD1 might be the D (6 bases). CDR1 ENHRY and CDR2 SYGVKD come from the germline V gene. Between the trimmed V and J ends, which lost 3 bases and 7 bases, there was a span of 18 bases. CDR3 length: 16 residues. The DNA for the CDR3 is TGTGCCATCAGTGAAGGGGGTGGCGGGTCGCGTGAAAAACTGTTTTTT. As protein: CAISEGGGGSREKLFF.

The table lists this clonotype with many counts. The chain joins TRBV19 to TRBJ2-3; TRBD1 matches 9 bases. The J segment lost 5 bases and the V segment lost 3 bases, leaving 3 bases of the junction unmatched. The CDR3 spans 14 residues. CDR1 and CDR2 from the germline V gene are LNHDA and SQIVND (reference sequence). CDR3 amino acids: CASSINRGQDTQYF. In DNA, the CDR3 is TGTGCCAGTAGTATCAACAGGGGGCAAGATACGCAGTATTTT. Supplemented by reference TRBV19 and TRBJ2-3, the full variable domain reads DGGITQSPKYLFRKEGQNVTLSCEQNLNHDAMYWYRQDPGQGLRLIYYSQIVNDFQKGDIAEGYSVSREKKESFPLTVTSAQKNPTAFYLCASSINRGQDTQYFGPGTRLTVL.

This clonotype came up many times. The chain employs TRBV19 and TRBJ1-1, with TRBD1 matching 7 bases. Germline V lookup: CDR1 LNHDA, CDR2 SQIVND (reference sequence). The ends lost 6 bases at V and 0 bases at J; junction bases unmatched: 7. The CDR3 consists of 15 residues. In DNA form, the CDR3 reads TGTGCCAGTAGCAGACAGGGAGGAGTGAACACTGAAGCTTTCTTT. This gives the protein CASSRQGGVNTEAFF.

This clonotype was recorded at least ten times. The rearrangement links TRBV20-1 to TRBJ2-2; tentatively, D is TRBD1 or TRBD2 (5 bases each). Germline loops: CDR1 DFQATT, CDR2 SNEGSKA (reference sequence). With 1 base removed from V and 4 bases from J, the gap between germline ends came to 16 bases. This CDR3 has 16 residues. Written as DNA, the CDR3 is TGCAGTGCTAGAGTTCTTATGAGGGGTGGCACCGGGGAGCTGTTTTTT. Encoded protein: CSARVLMRGGTGELFF.

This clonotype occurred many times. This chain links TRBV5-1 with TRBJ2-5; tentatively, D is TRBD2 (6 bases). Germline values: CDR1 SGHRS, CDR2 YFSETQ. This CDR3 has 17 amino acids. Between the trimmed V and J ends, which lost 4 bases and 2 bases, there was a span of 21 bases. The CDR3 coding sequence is TGCGCCAGCAGCAAGGCACCCGGGACTCGAGCTCAAGAGACCCAGTACTTC. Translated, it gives CASSKAPGTRAQETQYF.

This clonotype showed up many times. CDR3: CASSYRGQTYEQYV. Written as DNA, the CDR3 is TGTGCCAGCAGTTACCGGGGACAGACCTACGAGCAGTACGTC. V usage is TRBV6-6 and J usage is TRBJ2-7, with 7 bases matching TRBD1. V gave up 2 bases and J gave up 2 bases; unmatched junction bases: 3. Germline loops: CDR1 MNHNY, CDR2 SVGAGI (reference sequence). The CDR3 length is 14 residues.

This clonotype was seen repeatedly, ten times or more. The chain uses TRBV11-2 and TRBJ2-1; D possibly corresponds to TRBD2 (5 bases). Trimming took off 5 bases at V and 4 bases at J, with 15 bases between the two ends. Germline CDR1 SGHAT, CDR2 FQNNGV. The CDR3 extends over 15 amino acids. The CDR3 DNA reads TGTGCCAGCAGCCCGCCGGGCCCGGGGTACAATGAGCAGTTCTTC. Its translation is CASSPPGPGYNEQFF.

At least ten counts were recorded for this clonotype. The CDR3 coding sequence is TGTGCCAGCAGTCGCGGGGGGACAGGAAGCTACGAGCAGTACTTC. As protein: CASSRGGTGSYEQYF. The chain joins TRBV6-5 to TRBJ2-7; either TRBD1 or TRBD2 may fit D (8 bases each). The length of the CDR3 is 15 residues. Deletions cut 5 bases from V and 3 bases from J, with 17 bases between. CDR1 MNHEY and CDR2 SVGAGI come from the germline V gene.

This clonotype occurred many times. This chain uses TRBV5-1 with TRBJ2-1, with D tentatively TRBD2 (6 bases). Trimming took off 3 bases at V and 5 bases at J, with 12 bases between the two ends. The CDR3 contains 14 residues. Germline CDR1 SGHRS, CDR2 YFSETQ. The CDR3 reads CASSSKTRDNEQFF. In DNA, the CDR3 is TGCGCCAGCAGCTCAAAGACTAGGGACAATGAGCAGTTCTTC.

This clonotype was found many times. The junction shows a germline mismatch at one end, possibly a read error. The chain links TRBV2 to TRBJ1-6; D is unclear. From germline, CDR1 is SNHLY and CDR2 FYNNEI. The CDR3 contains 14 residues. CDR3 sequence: CASSKSSYNSPLNF. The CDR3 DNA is TGTGCCAGCAGTAAAAGCTCCTATAATTCACCCCTCAACTTT. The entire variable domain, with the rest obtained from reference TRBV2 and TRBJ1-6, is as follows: EPEVTQTPSHQVTQMGQEVILRCVPISNHLYFYWYRQILGQKVEFLVSFYNNEISEKSEIFDDQFSVERPDGSNFTLKIRSTKLEDSAMYFCASSKSSYNSPLNFGNGTRLTVT.

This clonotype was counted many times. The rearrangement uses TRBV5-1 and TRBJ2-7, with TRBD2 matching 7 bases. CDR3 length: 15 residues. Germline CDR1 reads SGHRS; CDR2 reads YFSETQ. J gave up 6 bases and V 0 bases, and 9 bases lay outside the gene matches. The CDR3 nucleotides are TGCGCCAGCAGCTTGGCCCCGGCGGGAGCCAGCGAGCAGTACTTC. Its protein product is CASSLAPAGASEQYF.

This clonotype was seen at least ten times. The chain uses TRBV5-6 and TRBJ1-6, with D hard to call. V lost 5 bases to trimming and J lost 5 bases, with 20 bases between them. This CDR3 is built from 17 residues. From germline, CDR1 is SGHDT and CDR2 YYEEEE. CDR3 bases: TGTGCCAGCAGTTCCCCGGGGTCGGGAGTCGATAATTCACCCCTCCACTTT. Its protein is CASSSPGSGVDNSPLHF.

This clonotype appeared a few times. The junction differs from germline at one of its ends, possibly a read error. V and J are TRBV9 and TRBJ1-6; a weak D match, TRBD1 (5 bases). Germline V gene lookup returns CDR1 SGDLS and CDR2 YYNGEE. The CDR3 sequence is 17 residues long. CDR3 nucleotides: TGTGCCAGCAGCGTAACCCCAGGGCGGAACGGAAATTCACCCCTCAACTTT. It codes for CASSVTPGRNGNSPLNF.

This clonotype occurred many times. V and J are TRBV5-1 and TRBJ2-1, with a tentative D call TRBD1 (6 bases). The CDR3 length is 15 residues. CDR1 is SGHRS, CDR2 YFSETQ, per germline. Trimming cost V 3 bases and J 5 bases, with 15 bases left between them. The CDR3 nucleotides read TGCGCCAGCAGCTCTTCATTAAGGACAGACAATGAGCAGTTCTTC. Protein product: CASSSSLRTDNEQFF.